This record looks at one T cell receptor beta chain sequence and its context. The antigen is not known. Primers for the PCR totalled 60 Vbeta and 13 Jbeta. Clones were read by immunoSEQ multiplex PCR, and TCRdb kept only the in-frame ones, dropping some. The sample has 110,000 to 150,000 clones, 80% seen once; the top ten hold under 5%. The sample is drawn from a study of cytomegalovirus exposure and HLA in healthy donors. General observations from the study: For TCR beta chains, V- and J-gene trimming was later linked to a missense DCLRE1C variant. Confirmation was obtained in vitro that three CMV-associated chains are specific for CMV antigens.

Germline lookup yields CDR1 SQVTM and CDR2 ANQGSEA. The CDR3 loop spans 11 amino acids. The V gene lost 4 bases and the J gene lost 1 base, with 4 bases spanning the gap. The V and J genes are TRBV29-1 and TRBJ1-1; D gene ambiguous. The sample was PBMCs. The origin of this receptor is a man in his forties in good health and CMV-seronegative. Written as DNA, the CDR3 is TGCAGCGTTGCGTCGAACACTGAAGCTTTCTTT. Amino acids: CSVASNTEAFF.